This T cell receptor (beta chain) is from a study of blood T cells in healthy people across ages. Study results and limitations: Per million T cells, TCR beta diversity dropped roughly linearly as age increased.

The CDR3 sequence is 18 residues long. Germline CDR1 is LNHDA and CDR2 is SQIVND (reference sequence). Trimming cost V 3 bases and J 0 bases; bases outside gene matches: 8. Next came a second PCR, run for about 6 to 12 cycles, which used a sample-barcoded 5' primer along with a J-beta primer mix. Via MiXCR, TCRdb re-called the 5' RACE reads, giving one row per CDR3 protein. The sample lists about 560,000 distinct CDR3 sequences; roughly a quarter were seen once. Comment on this clonotype: Its antigen is not identified.

The same data also went into a second study, on T cells of mothers and their children. That investigation notes: Mothers gave over 8 million TCR beta CDR3 reads each, and children around 3 million each. With unrelated pairs as the comparison, related mother-child pairs had a slightly higher overlap that was not significant.

V usage is TRBV19 and J usage is TRBJ2-1; 10 positions agree with TRBD2. The sequence came from a boy between 2 and 10 years old in good health. Sequencing was done on a sample of blood. CDR3 bases: TGTGCCAGTAGTATCCTAGCGGGGGCCTCTTTCTCCTACAATGAGCAGTTCTTC. As protein: CASSILAGASFSYNEQFF.